This T cell receptor (beta chain) was sequenced in a study of T cell responses to AZD1222 COVID-19 vaccine. Unmatched junction bases numbered 7, after V lost 4 bases and J lost 3 bases. The germline gives CDR1 PRHDT, CDR2 FYEKMQ (reference sequence). CDR3 length: 15 residues. Profiled with immunoSEQ multiplex PCR; TCRdb holds only in-frame clones, not every one. The sample holds roughly 80,000 clones, over 85% seen once. This clonotype was obtained from an adult in good health. The sequencing used peripheral blood, collected on day 0 of AZD1222 vaccination. This chain uses TRBV13 with TRBJ2-7; 9 bases map to TRBD2. CDR3 in amino acids: CASSSLSGGVYEQYF. As DNA, the CDR3 is TGTGCCAGCAGCTCACTTAGCGGGGGAGTCTACGAGCAGTACTTC.